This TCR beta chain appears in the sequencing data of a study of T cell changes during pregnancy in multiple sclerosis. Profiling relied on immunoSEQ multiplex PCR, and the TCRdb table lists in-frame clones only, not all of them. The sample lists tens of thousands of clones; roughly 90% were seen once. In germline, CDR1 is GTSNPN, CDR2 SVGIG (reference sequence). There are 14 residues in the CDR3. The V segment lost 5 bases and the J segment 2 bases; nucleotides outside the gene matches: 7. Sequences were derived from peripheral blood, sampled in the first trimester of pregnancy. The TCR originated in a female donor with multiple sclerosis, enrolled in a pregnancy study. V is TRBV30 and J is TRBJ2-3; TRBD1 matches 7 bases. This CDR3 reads CAWEGTADTDTQYF. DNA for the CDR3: TGTGCCTGGGAAGGGACAGCGGACACAGATACGCAGTATTTT. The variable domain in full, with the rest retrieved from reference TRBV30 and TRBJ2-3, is SQTIHQWPATLVQPVGSPLSLECTVEGTSNPNLYWYRQAAGRGLQLLFYSVGIGQISSEVPQNLSASRPQDRQFILSSKKLLLSDSGFYLCAWEGTADTDTQYFGPGTRLTVL.